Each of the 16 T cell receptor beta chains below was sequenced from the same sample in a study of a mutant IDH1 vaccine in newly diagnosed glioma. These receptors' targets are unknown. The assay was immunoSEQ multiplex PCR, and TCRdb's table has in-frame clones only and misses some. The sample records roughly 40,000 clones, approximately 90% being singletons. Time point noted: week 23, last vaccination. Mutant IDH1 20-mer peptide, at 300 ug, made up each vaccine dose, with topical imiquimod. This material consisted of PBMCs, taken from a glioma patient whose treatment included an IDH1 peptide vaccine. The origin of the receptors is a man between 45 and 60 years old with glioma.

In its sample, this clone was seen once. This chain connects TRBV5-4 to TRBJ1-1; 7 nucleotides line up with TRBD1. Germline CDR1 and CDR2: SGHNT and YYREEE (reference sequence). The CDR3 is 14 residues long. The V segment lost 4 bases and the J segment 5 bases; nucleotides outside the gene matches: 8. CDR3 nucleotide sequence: TGTGCCAGCAGCCCAGGCACAGGGGCTACTGAAGCTTTCTTT. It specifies CASSPGTGATEAFF.

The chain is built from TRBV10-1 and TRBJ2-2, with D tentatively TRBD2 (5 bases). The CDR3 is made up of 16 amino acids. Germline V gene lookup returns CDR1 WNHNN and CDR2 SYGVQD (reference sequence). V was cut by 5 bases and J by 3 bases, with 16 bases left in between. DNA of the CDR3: TGCGCCAGCAGTCCCACTAGGATAATGGACACCGGGGAGCTGTTTTTT. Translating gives CASSPTRIMDTGELFF.

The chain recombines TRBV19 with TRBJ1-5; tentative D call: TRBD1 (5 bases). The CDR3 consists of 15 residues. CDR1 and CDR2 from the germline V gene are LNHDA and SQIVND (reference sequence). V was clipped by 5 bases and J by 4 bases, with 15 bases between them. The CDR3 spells CASSEQSGANQPQHF. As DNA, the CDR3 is TGTGCCAGTAGTGAACAGTCTGGGGCTAATCAGCCCCAGCATTTT.

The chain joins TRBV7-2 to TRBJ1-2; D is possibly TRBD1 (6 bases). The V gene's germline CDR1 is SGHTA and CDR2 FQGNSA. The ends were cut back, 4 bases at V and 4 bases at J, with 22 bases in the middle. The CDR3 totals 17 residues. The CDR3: CASSSQPGHRSSYGYTF. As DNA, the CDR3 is TGTGCCAGCAGCTCACAACCGGGACACCGAAGCTCCTATGGCTACACCTTC.

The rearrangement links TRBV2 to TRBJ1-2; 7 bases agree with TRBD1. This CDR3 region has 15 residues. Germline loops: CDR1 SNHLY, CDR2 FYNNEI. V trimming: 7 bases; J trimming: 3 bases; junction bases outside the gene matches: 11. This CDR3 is CASTQGGSFYYGYTF. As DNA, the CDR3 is TGTGCCAGCACCCAGGGGGGATCCTTCTACTATGGCTACACCTTC. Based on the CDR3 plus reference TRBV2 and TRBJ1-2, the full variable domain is EPEVTQTPSHQVTQMGQEVILRCVPISNHLYFYWYRQILGQKVEFLVSFYNNEISEKSEIFDDQFSVERPDGSNFTLKIRSTKLEDSAMYFCASTQGGSFYYGYTFGSGTRLTVV.

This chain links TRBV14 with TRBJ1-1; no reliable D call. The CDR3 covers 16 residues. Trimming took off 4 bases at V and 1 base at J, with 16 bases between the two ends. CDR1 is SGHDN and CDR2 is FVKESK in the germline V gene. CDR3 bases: TGTGCCAGCAGCCCGCTTGGTAATTATTGGAACACTGAAGCTTTCTTT. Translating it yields CASSPLGNYWNTEAFF.

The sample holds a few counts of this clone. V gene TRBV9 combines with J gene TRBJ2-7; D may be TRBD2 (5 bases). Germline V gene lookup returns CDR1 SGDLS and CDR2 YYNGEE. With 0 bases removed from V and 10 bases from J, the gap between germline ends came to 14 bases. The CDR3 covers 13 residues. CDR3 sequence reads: CASSVDLSGNQYF. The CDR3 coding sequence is TGTGCCAGCAGCGTAGATCTCTCCGGGAATCAGTACTTC.

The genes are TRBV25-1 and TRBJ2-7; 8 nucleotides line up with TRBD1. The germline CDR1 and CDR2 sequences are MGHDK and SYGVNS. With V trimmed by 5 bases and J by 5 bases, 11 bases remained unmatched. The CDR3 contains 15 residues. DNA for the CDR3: TGTGCCAGCAGTAGTGGACAGGGCCAAATGGACGAGCAGTACTTC. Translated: CASSSGQGQMDEQYF.

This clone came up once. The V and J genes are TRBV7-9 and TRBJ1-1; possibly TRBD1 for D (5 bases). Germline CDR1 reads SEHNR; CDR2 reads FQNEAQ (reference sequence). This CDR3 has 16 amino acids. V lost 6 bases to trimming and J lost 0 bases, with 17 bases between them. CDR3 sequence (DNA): TGTGCCAGCAGTAACCGGGAGACAGTTATGAACACTGAAGCTTTCTTT. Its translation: CASSNRETVMNTEAFF.

DNA for the CDR3: TGTGCCAGCAGTGAAGTCCCACAGGGGGTAGAGTATGGCTACACCTTC. As protein: CASSEVPQGVEYGYTF. This rearrangement joins TRBV6-1 to TRBJ1-2; 8 bases are a match to TRBD1. V gave up 1 base and J gave up 5 bases; unmatched junction bases: 9. The CDR3 is 16 residues long. Germline V gene lookup returns CDR1 MNHNS and CDR2 SASEGT.

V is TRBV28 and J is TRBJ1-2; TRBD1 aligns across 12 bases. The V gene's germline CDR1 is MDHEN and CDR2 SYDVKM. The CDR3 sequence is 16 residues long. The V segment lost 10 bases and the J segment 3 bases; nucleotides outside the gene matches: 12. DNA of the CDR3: TGTGCCACTGGACGGGACAGGGGGCTCCTTGACTATGGCTACACCTTC. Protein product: CATGRDRGLLDYGYTF.

The CDR3 loop reads CASSQDLRPSGANVLTF. CDR3 nucleotides: TGCGCCAGCAGCCAAGATCTTCGGCCGTCTGGGGCCAACGTCCTGACTTTC. This chain connects TRBV4-3 to TRBJ2-6; D is unresolved. V was trimmed by 0 bases and J by 1 base, leaving 10 bases between them. CDR3 length equals 17 residues. Germline V gene data show CDR1 as LGHNA and CDR2 as YSLEER.

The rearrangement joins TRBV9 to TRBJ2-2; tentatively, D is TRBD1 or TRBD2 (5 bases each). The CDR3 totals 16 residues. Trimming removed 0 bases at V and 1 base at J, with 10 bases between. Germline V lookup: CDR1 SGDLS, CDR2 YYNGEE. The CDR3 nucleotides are TGTGCCAGCAGCGTAGCTACTGGGGGGAACACCGGGGAGCTGTTTTTT. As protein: CASSVATGGNTGELFF.

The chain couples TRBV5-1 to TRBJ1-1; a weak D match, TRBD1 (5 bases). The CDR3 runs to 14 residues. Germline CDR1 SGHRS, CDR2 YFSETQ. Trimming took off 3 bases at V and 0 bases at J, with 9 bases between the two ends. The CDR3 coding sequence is TGCGCCAGCAGCTCCGGGACTTTGAACACTGAAGCTTTCTTT. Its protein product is CASSSGTLNTEAFF.

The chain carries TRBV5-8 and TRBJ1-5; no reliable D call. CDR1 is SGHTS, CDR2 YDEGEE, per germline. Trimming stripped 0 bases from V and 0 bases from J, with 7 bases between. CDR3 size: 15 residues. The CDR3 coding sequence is TGTGCCAGCAGCTTGGGAAAGTATAGCAATCAGCCCCAGCATTTT. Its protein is CASSLGKYSNQPQHF.

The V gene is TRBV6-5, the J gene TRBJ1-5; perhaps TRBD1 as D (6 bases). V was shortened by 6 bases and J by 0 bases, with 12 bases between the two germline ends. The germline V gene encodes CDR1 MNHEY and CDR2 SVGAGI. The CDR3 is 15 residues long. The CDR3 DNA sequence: TGTGCCAGCAGCAGGGGACTGTTTAGCAATCAGCCCCAGCATTTT. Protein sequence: CASSRGLFSNQPQHF.